Listed below are T cell receptor beta chains from one sample, sequenced in a study of blood T cell repertoires in COVID-19. The assay was immunoSEQ multiplex PCR, and TCRdb's table has in-frame clones only and misses some. Of under 200,000 clones listed, over 75% are singletons. The sequenced sample consisted of peripheral blood. All receptors come from a woman of 80 years or more with acute or convalescent COVID-19. Each CDR3 is given without its conserved first and last residue. The order of the fields is J gene, V gene, CDR3 protein.

J gene: TRBJ1-3; V gene: TRBV9; CDR3 protein: ASSVGGRSSGNTIY
J gene: TRBJ2-3; V gene: TRBV11-2; CDR3 protein: ASSLDSGFTDTQY
J gene: TRBJ2-3; V gene: TRBV6-2/TRBV6-3; CDR3 protein: ASSDTGGRATDTQY
J gene: TRBJ2-3; V gene: TRBV4-3; CDR3 protein: ASSQEMGGPGTDTQY
J gene: TRBJ1-2; V gene: TRBV7-9; CDR3 protein: ASSLEGALRYGYT
J gene: TRBJ2-5; V gene: TRBV5-1; CDR3 protein: ASSLNRGQETQY
J gene: TRBJ1-1; V gene: TRBV18; CDR3 protein: ASSTRPGGHNTEAF
J gene: TRBJ1-1; V gene: TRBV19; CDR3 protein: ASSQVLYGQVEAF
J gene: TRBJ2-3; V gene: TRBV12-3/TRBV12-4; CDR3 protein: ASSLARDRVY
J gene: TRBJ1-5; V gene: TRBV7-2; CDR3 protein: ASSLAPPTVGQPQH
J gene: TRBJ2-1; V gene: TRBV4-2; CDR3 protein: ASSQDLGDEQF
J gene: TRBJ1-1; V gene: TRBV14; CDR3 protein: ASSQGGMNTEAF
J gene: TRBJ1-1; V gene: TRBV19; CDR3 protein: ASSLDRESGAF
J gene: TRBJ2-1; V gene: TRBV23-1; CDR3 protein: ASSHREQF
J gene: TRBJ1-3; V gene: TRBV7-2; CDR3 protein: ASSLTGASSGNTIY
J gene: TRBJ2-7; V gene: TRBV3-1/TRBV3-2; CDR3 protein: ASSPPRRTGVPYEQY
J gene: TRBJ1-5; V gene: TRBV7-9; CDR3 protein: ASSKQGNQPQH
J gene: TRBJ1-1; V gene: TRBV6-2/TRBV6-3; CDR3 protein: ASSYGRVAEAF
J gene: TRBJ1-2; V gene: TRBV6-1; CDR3 protein: ASSDPGTGARGYT
J gene: TRBJ2-3; V gene: TRBV11-2; CDR3 protein: ASSQYLGLAGTDTQY
J gene: TRBJ2-7; V gene: TRBV2; CDR3 protein: ASRARGHSYEQY
J gene: TRBJ2-6; V gene: TRBV27; CDR3 protein: ASSLSPLGGTGANVLT
J gene: TRBJ2-2; V gene: TRBV5-4; CDR3 protein: AFEGGEVNTGELF
J gene: TRBJ2-7; V gene: TRBV6-5; CDR3 protein: ASSYFPSGTYEQY
J gene: TRBJ1-4; V gene: TRBV2; CDR3 protein: ASRGKDRGEKLF
J gene: TRBJ2-1; V gene: TRBV5-1; CDR3 protein: ASSPTGLAVNEQF
J gene: TRBJ2-1; V gene: TRBV18; CDR3 protein: ASSPTSGSYNEQF